Each of the 32 T cell receptor beta chains below was sequenced from the same sample in a study of metastatic and nonmetastatic thyroid tumors. Every patient was untreated before thyroid surgery. From the PCR reads, TCRdb re-called clones with MiXCR. The sample carries 50,000 to 65,000 clones, approximately 19% recorded once. The source material was blood. The receptors were sampled from a female donor with papillary thyroid cancer or a benign thyroid nodule (not recorded which). Some clones in this sample may be carry-over from other donors' samples.

This clone came up many times. The V call is TRBV6-1, the J call TRBJ1-4; 8 positions match TRBD1. The CDR3 contains 14 residues. CDR1 is MNHNS and CDR2 is SASEGT in the germline V gene. The V and J ends lost 6 bases and 6 bases, in that order; junction bases with no gene match: 6. The CDR3 DNA reads as TGTGCCAGCAGCTCCGGGACAGGAGATGAAAAACTGTTTTTT. Its protein is CASSSGTGDEKLFF.

In this sample, this clone turned up a few times. This may come from a read error, since a much larger clone is one base off. A read error is likely, as this CDR3 ends without the conserved phenylalanine or tryptophan. J is TRBJ1-1 and V is TRBV7-9, with D perhaps TRBD1 (6 bases). Looked up from germline, CDR1 is SEHNR and CDR2 is FQNEAQ (reference sequence). This CDR3 is 14 amino acids long. The V and J ends lost 2 bases and 2 bases respectively, with 9 bases between them. The CDR3 sequence: CASSLQTGNTEAFL. The DNA for the CDR3 is TGTGCCAGCAGCTTACAGACAGGTAACACTGAAGCTTTCCTT.

This clone was recorded many times. The chain combines TRBV20-1 with TRBJ2-1; D may be TRBD2 (5 bases). V lost 3 bases and J 5 bases, leaving 20 bases between the germline ends. This CDR3 has 16 amino acids. CDR1 and CDR2 from the germline V gene are DFQATT and SNEGSKA (reference sequence). In DNA, the CDR3 is TGCAGTGCTAGGCTCCCTCGGGAAGTAGGGAACAATGAGCAGTTCTTC. It is translated as CSARLPREVGNNEQFF.

This chain joins TRBV6-1 and TRBJ2-1; D perhaps matches TRBD2 (6 bases). CDR3 size: 15 residues. V was trimmed by 7 bases and J by 5 bases, leaving 18 bases between them. Germline CDR1 and CDR2: MNHNS and SASEGT. The CDR3 bases are TGTGCCAGCACCAAGGTTACTAGCTCACACAATGAGCAGTTCTTC. Amino acids: CASTKVTSSHNEQFF.

This clone was recorded many times. Its ends do not fully match the called genes, so a read error is possible. The chain carries TRBV7-9 and TRBJ1-4; no clear D. The V gene's germline CDR1 is SEHNR and CDR2 FQNEAQ (reference sequence). The CDR3 loop spans 15 amino acids. The CDR3 DNA reads TGTGCCAGCAGCCTAGCCGGCGGGAGGAGCGAAAAACTGTTTTTT. This encodes CASSLAGGRSEKLFF.

This clone has a count of ten or more. This sequence joins TRBV27 and TRBJ2-7, with 10 positions matching TRBD2. Unmatched junction bases numbered 3, after V lost 4 bases and J lost 3 bases. Germline-derived CDR1 and CDR2 are MNHEY and SMNVEV (reference sequence). There are 14 residues in the CDR3. The CDR3 loop is CASSYRTSGYEQYF. For the CDR3, the DNA is TGTGCCAGCAGTTACCGGACTAGCGGCTACGAGCAGTACTTC.

This clone was detected ten times or more. The chain combines TRBV3-1 with TRBJ2-3; D gene uncertain. There are 13 residues in the CDR3. Germline CDR1 is LGHDT and CDR2 is YNNKEL (reference sequence). V was pared by 9 bases and J by 0 bases, with 10 bases between. The CDR3 loop is CASTLGSTDTQYF. The CDR3, as DNA: TGTGCCAGTACCCTCGGGAGCACAGATACGCAGTATTTT.

This clone was picked up a small number of times. The chain couples TRBV6-1 to TRBJ1-2; the match to TRBD1 covers 9 bases. The CDR3 has 14 residues. Germline CDR1 MNHNS, CDR2 SASEGT. Unmatched junction bases numbered 9, after V lost 6 bases and J lost 7 bases. CDR3 sequence (DNA): TGTGCCAGCAGACCACCGACAGGGGGGTTTGGCTACACCTTC. Residues: CASRPPTGGFGYTF.

This clone was picked up a small number of times. The junction shows a germline mismatch at one end, possibly a read error. The J gene is TRBJ1-1, the V gene TRBV25-1, with D unresolved. This CDR3 comprises 13 residues. Germline V CDR1 and CDR2: MGHDK, SYGVNS. The CDR3 here is CATSVGLNTEAFF. DNA of the CDR3: TGTGCCACCAGTGTTGGCCTGAACACTGAAGCTTTCTTT.

Many counts were recorded for this clone. The rearrangement joins TRBV5-1 to TRBJ1-6; D perhaps matches TRBD1 (5 bases). The CDR3 is 15 amino acids. Germline values: CDR1 SGHRS, CDR2 YFSETQ. V gave up 4 bases and J gave up 6 bases, with 14 bases separating them. In DNA, the CDR3 is TGCGCCAGCAGCGCGGTTGAGGGGCGTAATTCACCCCTCCACTTT. Residues: CASSAVEGRNSPLHF.

This clone has at least ten counts. The genes are TRBV28 and TRBJ2-7, with 7 positions matching TRBD1. The trim removed 4 bases at V and 1 base at J, leaving 10 bases unmatched. The germline gives CDR1 MDHEN, CDR2 SYDVKM. The CDR3 contains 16 residues. Here the CDR3 DNA reads TGTGCCAGCAGTTCTTTCGGACAGGCGAATTCCTACGAGCAGTACTTC. It encodes CASSSFGQANSYEQYF.

Concerning this clone itself: One junction end does not reproduce the germline sequence, and a read error may be involved. The rearrangement uses TRBV7-7 and TRBJ2-5; TRBD2 agrees at 8 bases. Germline V gene sequence: CDR1 SSHAT, CDR2 FNYEAQ (reference sequence). The CDR3 covers 17 residues. CDR3 region: CASSFTGTMSGGETQYF. Here the CDR3 DNA reads TGTGCTAGCAGCTTTACCGGCACGATGAGCGGGGGAGAGACCCAGTACTTC.

Note on this clone: Germline is not matched at one junction end, which may reflect a read error. The rearrangement links TRBV27 to TRBJ2-7; D is possibly TRBD2 (5 bases). The CDR3 has 14 residues. Germline V gene sequence: CDR1 MNHEY, CDR2 SMNVEV (reference sequence). CDR3 sequence reads: CANSYEGSSYQQYF. CDR3 sequence (DNA): TGTGCCAACAGTTATGAGGGTTCCTCCTACCAGCAGTACTTC.

A note on this clone: At one of its ends the junction is not consistent with the germline gene, which may arise from a read error. V and J are TRBV2 and TRBJ1-5; D ambiguous. The CDR3 is 14 amino acids. CDR1 is SNHLY and CDR2 is FYNNEI in the germline V gene. This chain's CDR3 is CAISGTPGNQPQHF. The CDR3 nucleotides read TGTGCCATCAGTGGCACTCCGGGAAATCAGCCCCAGCATTTT.

CDR3 nucleotide sequence: TGTGCCAGCAGTTCCTTGGTGGCGAAGTACACTGAAGCTTTCTTT. Its protein product is CASSSLVAKYTEAFF. The chain carries TRBV6-2 or TRBV6-3 and TRBJ1-1; D is uncertain. Germline values: CDR1 MNHEY, CDR2 SVGEGT. Trimming stripped 4 bases from V and 3 bases from J, with 15 bases between. The CDR3 spans 15 residues.

This clone appeared a few times. This may be a read error: a much more frequent sequence differs by one nucleotide. The J gene is TRBJ2-3, the V gene TRBV6-1; no clear D. This CDR3 contains 9 residues. Deletions cut 9 bases from V and 7 bases from J, with 5 bases between. Germline assignment: CDR1 MNHNS and CDR2 SASEGT. The DNA of the CDR3 is TGTGCCAGTGCTCATACGCAGTATTTT. Encoded protein: CASAHTQYF.

In the case of this clone: A read error may produce the germline difference seen at one junction end. The rearrangement joins TRBV27 to TRBJ2-7; D gene unclear. Looked up from germline, CDR1 is MNHEY and CDR2 is SMNVEV (reference sequence). This CDR3 spans 17 amino acids. The CDR3 reads CASGFYHLGQKTYEKYF. The CDR3 region has the DNA TGTGCCAGCGGTTTTTACCATTTAGGCCAGAAAACCTACGAGAAGTACTTC.

This clone has ten or more counts. The chain carries TRBV6-1 and TRBJ2-5; tentative D call: TRBD1 (6 bases). CDR3 size: 12 residues. The V end was cut by 6 bases, the J end by 9 bases, with 14 bases between. CDR1 and CDR2 from the germline V gene are MNHNS and SASEGT. The CDR3 coding sequence is TGTGCCAGCAGGAATACAGGGTTGGCCCAGTACTTC. Translation: CASRNTGLAQYF.

This clone showed up many times. CDR3: CASSKRGPGAFF. As DNA, the CDR3 is TGTGCCAGCAGCAAACGGGGACCTGGAGCTTTCTTT. The chain uses TRBV13 and TRBJ1-1, with D possibly being TRBD1 (5 bases). Trimming took off 5 bases at V and 10 bases at J, with 14 bases between the two ends. This CDR3 region has 12 residues. Germline loops: CDR1 PRHDT, CDR2 FYEKMQ (reference sequence).

In its sample, this clone was seen many times. The chain carries TRBV9 and TRBJ2-3, with 11 positions matching TRBD1. V shed 4 bases and J 2 bases; nucleotides not matched to a gene: 12. CDR3 length equals 18 residues. Germline CDR1 SGDLS, CDR2 YYNGEE. The chain's CDR3 is CASSPKGGTGGFTDTQYF. CDR3 nucleotide sequence: TGTGCCAGCAGCCCTAAAGGAGGGACAGGGGGATTCACAGATACGCAGTATTTT.

As concerns this clone: Sequence at one end of the junction differs from germline and may be a read error. The CDR3 coding sequence is TGTGCCAGCAGCCTAGACAGGGGATCCACTGAAGCTTTCTTT. Its protein is CASSLDRGSTEAFF. The rearrangement links TRBV11-2 to TRBJ1-1; 8 bases are a match to TRBD1. The CDR3 totals 14 residues. The germline V gene has CDR1 SGHAT and CDR2 FQNNGV.

Note on this clone: A much larger clone lies a single base off, so this may be a read error. Other DNA sequences from this sample encode an identical CDR3 as well. V and J are TRBV25-1 and TRBJ2-5; TRBD1 matches at 8 bases. Germline values: CDR1 MGHDK, CDR2 SYGVNS. This CDR3 is built from 17 residues. J gave up 1 base and V 4 bases, and 11 bases lay outside the gene matches. The CDR3 loop is CASSGQGDRSTQETQYF. The CDR3 region has the DNA TGTGCCAGCAGTGGACAAGGGGACAGGAGCACCCAAGAGACCCAGTACTTC.

The chain couples TRBV20-1 to TRBJ2-5, with a possible D match to TRBD2 (5 bases). The CDR3 contains 11 residues. Germline CDR1 is DFQATT and CDR2 is SNEGSKA (reference sequence). V was trimmed by 5 bases and J by 14 bases, leaving 18 bases between them. CDR3: CSALDHDYHYF. For the CDR3, the DNA is TGCAGTGCTTTGGACCACGACTACCATTACTTC.

Comment on this clone: A much larger clone is a single base away; this may be a read error. V and J are TRBV5-5 and TRBJ2-7; 7 bases are a match to TRBD1. Germline-derived CDR1 and CDR2 are SGHKS and YYEKEE (reference sequence). This CDR3 is built from 13 residues. In DNA form, the CDR3 reads TGTGCCAGCAGCCGACAGGGATCCTATGAGCAGTACTTC. Translating gives CASSRQGSYEQYF.

For this clone: The same CDR3 can be traced to other DNA sequences in this sample. This chain's CDR3 is CASSLLAGGNEQYF. In DNA form, the CDR3 reads TGTGCCAGCAGTTTACTAGCTGGAGGAAACGAGCAGTACTTC. The chain employs TRBV7-6 and TRBJ2-7; perhaps TRBD2 as D (6 bases). The CDR3 length is 14 residues. V lost 6 bases to trimming and J lost 5 bases, with 17 bases between them. Germline loops: CDR1 SGHVS, CDR2 FNYEAQ. Supplemented by reference TRBV7-6 and TRBJ2-7, the full variable domain reads GAGVSQSPRYKVTKRGQDVALRCDPISGHVSLYWYRQALGQGPEFLTYFNYEAQQDKSGLPNDRFSAERPEGSISTLTIQRTEQRDSAMYRCASSLLAGGNEQYFGPGTRLTVT.

This clone has more than one count but fewer than ten. Germline and junction disagree at one end, which may indicate a read error. CDR3 loop: CASSEVVGSYEQYF. CDR3 DNA: TGTGCCAGCAGTGAAGTGGTAGGCTCCTACGAGCAATACTTC. This sequence joins TRBV6-1 and TRBJ2-7; no clear D. Germline V gene data show CDR1 as MNHNS and CDR2 as SASEGT. This CDR3 region has 14 residues.

V and J are TRBV20-1 and TRBJ2-3, with TRBD2 as a possible D gene (6 bases). Trimming stripped 5 bases from V and 11 bases from J, with 26 bases between. The CDR3 is 15 residues long. Germline V gene data show CDR1 as DFQATT and CDR2 as SNEGSKA (reference sequence). CDR3 DNA sequence: TGCAGTGCTCGCGGGGTTGTAGACCCCACAGTTTGGCAGTATTTT. Translated, it gives CSARGVVDPTVWQYF.

This clone was seen more than once but under ten times. V is TRBV6-5 and J is TRBJ1-5; D is unclear. V lost 0 bases to trimming and J lost 0 bases, with 15 bases between them. Germline lookup yields CDR1 MNHEY and CDR2 SVGAGI. The CDR3 is 18 amino acids. The CDR3 here is CASSYSYSAASSNQPQHF. The DNA for the CDR3 is TGTGCCAGCAGTTACTCGTATTCGGCAGCCTCTAGCAATCAGCCCCAGCATTTT.

This clone is medium-sized by share. The chain couples TRBV28 to TRBJ1-6; 7 bases line up with TRBD1. Per the germline V gene, CDR1 is MDHEN and CDR2 is SYDVKM. V lost 5 bases to trimming and J lost 6 bases; unmatched junction nucleotides: 16. CDR3 length: 18 amino acids. The CDR3 DNA is TGTGCCAGCAGTCTCACCCCTGCGGGGACAGCGAGTAATTCACCCCTCCACTTT. As protein: CASSLTPAGTASNSPLHF.

The sample holds many counts of this clone. The CDR3: CSARELRLGGTLPGNTIYF. DNA for the CDR3: TGCAGTGCTAGAGAGCTCCGCCTGGGTGGAACCCTCCCTGGAAACACCATATATTTT. The chain joins TRBV20-1 to TRBJ1-3, with D hard to call. Germline loops: CDR1 DFQATT, CDR2 SNEGSKA (reference sequence). The ends were cut back, 0 bases at V and 2 bases at J, with 23 bases in the middle. This CDR3 is built from 19 residues.

This clone was detected many times. The chain couples TRBV3-1 to TRBJ2-1; D not certain. The germline gives CDR1 LGHDT, CDR2 YNNKEL (reference sequence). CDR3 length equals 13 residues. Trimming pared 4 bases from V and 5 bases from J, leaving 9 bases between. The CDR3 sequence: CASSLSGHNEQFF. As DNA, the CDR3 is TGTGCCAGCAGCCTTTCGGGTCACAATGAGCAGTTCTTC.

The table lists this clone with many counts. The rearrangement links TRBV7-9 to TRBJ1-4; weak D call: TRBD1 (5 bases). V lost 5 bases and J lost 8, with 18 bases in between. Germline V lookup: CDR1 SEHNR, CDR2 FQNEAQ (reference sequence). The CDR3 runs to 15 residues. CDR3 bases: TGTGCCAGCAGCACCTCAGGGCAATTAGGGGAAAAACTGTTTTTT. Encoded protein: CASSTSGQLGEKLFF.